This TCR beta chain emerged from a study of blood T cell repertoires in COVID-19. Background on the study: T cells, B-cell-depleted T cells, or PBMCs provided the cDNA or gDNA that served as material.

Repertoires were generated with immunoSEQ multiplex PCR, while TCRdb's copy carries only in-frame clones and drops some. The top ten clones hold 5% to 8.5% of a sample with some 160,000 clones, approximately 87% of them seen once. V lost 6 bases to trimming and J lost 5 bases; unmatched junction nucleotides: 14. This CDR3 has 16 amino acids. In germline, CDR1 is SGHAT, CDR2 FQNNGV. The V call is TRBV11-2, the J call TRBJ1-1, with 8 bases fitting TRBD1. Specimen: PBMCs or T cells enriched from blood (not recorded which). The receptor comes from a woman in her forties or fifties who had recovered from COVID-19. The chain's CDR3 is CASRPPRQGRGTEAFF. DNA for the CDR3: TGTGCCAGCAGACCCCCCCGACAGGGGCGGGGGACTGAAGCTTTCTTT.